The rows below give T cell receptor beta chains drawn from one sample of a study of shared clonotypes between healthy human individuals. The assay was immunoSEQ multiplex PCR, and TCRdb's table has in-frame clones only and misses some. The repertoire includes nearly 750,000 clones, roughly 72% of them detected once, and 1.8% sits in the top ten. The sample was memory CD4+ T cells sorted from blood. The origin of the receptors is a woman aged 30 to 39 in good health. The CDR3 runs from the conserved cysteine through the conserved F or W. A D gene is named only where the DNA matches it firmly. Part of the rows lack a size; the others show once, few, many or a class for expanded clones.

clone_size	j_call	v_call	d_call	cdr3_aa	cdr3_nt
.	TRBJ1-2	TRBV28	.	CASSLQTALNYGYTF	TGTGCCAGCAGTTTACAGACCGCCCTTAACTATGGCTACACCTTC
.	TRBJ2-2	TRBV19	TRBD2	CASTSGSRTGELFF	TGTGCCAGTACTAGCGGGAGTAGGACCGGGGAGCTGTTTTTT
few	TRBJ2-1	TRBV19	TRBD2	CASRRTRGNEQFF	TGTGCCAGTAGACGGACTAGGGGCAATGAGCAGTTCTTC
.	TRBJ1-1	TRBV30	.	CAWSEQGNTEAFF	TGTGCCTGGAGTGAACAGGGGAACACTGAAGCTTTCTTT
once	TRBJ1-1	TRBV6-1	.	CASSDGGGTEAFF	TGTGCCAGCAGTGATGGGGGCGGCACTGAAGCTTTCTTT
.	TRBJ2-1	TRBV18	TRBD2	CASSPTTSGVVGEQFF	TGTGCCAGCTCACCGACGACTAGCGGGGTAGTGGGGGAGCAGTTCTTC
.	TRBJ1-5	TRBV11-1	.	CASSLVAGQPQHF	TGTGCCAGCAGCTTAGTGGCCGGTCAGCCCCAGCATTTT
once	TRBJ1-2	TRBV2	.	CASKTDSYGYTF	TGTGCCAGCAAGACGGACAGCTATGGCTACACCTTC
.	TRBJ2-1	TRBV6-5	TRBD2	CASRPLAGGRNEQFF	TGTGCCAGCAGACCACTAGCGGGAGGGCGTAATGAGCAGTTCTTC
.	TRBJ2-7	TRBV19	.	CASGSQGSYEQYF	TGTGCCAGTGGGAGTCAGGGTTCCTACGAGCAGTACTTC
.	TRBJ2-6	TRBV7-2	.	CASSLVSGKSSGANVLTF	TGTGCCAGCAGCTTAGTTAGCGGTAAATCCTCTGGGGCCAACGTCCTGACTTTC
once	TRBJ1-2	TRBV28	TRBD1	CASSSGQGRYGYTF	TGTGCCAGCAGTTCGGGACAGGGACGGTATGGCTACACCTTC
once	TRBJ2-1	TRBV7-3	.	CASSLGALTYNEQFF	TGTGCCAGCAGCTTAGGGGCCTTAACCTACAATGAGCAGTTCTTC
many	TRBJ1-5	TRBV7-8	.	CASSLYQGPSQPQHF	TGTGCCAGCAGCTTGTATCAGGGGCCAAGTCAGCCCCAGCATTTT
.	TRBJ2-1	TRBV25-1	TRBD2	CASSDPRGASGNEQFF	TGTGCCAGCAGTGACCCTAGGGGTGCTAGCGGCAATGAGCAGTTCTTC
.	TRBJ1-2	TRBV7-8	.	CASSPREDNYGYTF	TGTGCCAGCAGCCCGAGGGAGGATAACTATGGCTACACCTTC
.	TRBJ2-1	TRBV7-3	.	CASSLMGGGSYNEQFF	TGTGCCAGCAGCTTAATGGGTGGGGGCTCCTACAATGAGCAGTTCTTC
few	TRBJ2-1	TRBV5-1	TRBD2	CASRPGLAGRNEQFF	TGCGCCAGCAGACCGGGACTAGCGGGAAGGAATGAGCAGTTCTTC
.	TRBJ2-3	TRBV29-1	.	CSIEGDTDTQYF	TGCAGCATTGAGGGGGACACAGATACGCAGTATTTT
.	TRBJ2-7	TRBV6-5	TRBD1	CASSLTGGGDEQYF	TGTGCCAGCAGCCTCACAGGGGGCGGGGACGAGCAGTACTTC
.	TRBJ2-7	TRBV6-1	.	CASSGRRAYEQYF	TGTGCCAGCAGCGGGAGAAGGGCCTACGAGCAGTACTTC
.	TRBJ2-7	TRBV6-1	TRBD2	CASSLLADSYEQYF	TGTGCCAGCAGCCTACTAGCGGACTCCTACGAGCAGTACTTC
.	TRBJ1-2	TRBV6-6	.	CASGEGNYGYTF	TGTGCCAGCGGTGAGGGGAACTATGGCTACACCTTC